This T cell receptor (beta chain) came from a study of T-cell memory formation after mild COVID-19. Study context: TCR clusters showed largely donor specificity.

TCRdb processed the 5' RACE reads anew with MiXCR; each CDR3 protein has one entry. The sample has about 250,000 distinct CDR3 sequences, roughly 18% seen once. Germline-derived CDR1 and CDR2 are DFQATT and SNEGSKA (reference sequence). Trimming took 3 bases from V and 4 from J; bases not matched to a gene: 7. This CDR3 region has 14 residues. The sequence derives from a man between 18 and 29 years old who had mild COVID-19 (a few samples of this study predate the infection). Cell type and time point are not known. The rearrangement links TRBV20-1 to TRBJ1-1; 8 bases align to TRBD1. Sequencing was carried out using PBMCs or a T cell subset sorted from them (not recorded which). CDR3 sequence (DNA): TGCAGTGCTAGCCCAGGACAGGGAGGCACTGAAGCTTTCTTT. Protein sequence: CSASPGQGGTEAFF.